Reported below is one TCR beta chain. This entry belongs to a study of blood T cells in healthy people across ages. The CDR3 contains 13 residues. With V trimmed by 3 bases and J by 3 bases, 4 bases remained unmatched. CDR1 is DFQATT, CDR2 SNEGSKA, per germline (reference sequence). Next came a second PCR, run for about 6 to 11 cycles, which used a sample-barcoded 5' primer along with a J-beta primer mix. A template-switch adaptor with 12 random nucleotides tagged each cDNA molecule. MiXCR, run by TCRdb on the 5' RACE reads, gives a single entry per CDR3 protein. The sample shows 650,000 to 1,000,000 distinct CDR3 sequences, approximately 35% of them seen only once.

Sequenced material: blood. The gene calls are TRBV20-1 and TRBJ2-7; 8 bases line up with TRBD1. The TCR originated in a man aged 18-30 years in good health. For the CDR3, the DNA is TGCAGTGCTAGCGAACAGGGGGTCTACGAGCAGTACTTC. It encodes CSASEQGVYEQYF.